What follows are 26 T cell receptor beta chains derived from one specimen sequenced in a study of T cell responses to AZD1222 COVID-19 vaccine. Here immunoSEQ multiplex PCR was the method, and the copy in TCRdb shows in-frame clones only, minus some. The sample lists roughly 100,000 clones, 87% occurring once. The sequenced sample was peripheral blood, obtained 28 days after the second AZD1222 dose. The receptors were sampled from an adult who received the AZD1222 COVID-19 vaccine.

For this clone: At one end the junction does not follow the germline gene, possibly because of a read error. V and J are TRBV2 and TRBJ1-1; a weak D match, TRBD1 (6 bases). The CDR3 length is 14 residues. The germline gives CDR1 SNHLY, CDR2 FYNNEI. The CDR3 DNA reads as TGTGCCAGCCGTGAGGGCAGGGGGAACACTGAAGCTTTCTTT. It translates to CASREGRGNTEAFF.

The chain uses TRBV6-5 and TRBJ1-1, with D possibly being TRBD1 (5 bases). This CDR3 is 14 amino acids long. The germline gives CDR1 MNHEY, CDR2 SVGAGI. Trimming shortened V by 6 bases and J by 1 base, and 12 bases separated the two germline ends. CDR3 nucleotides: TGTGCCAGCAGGCCGGGACTGCCGAACACTGAAGCTTTCTTT. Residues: CASRPGLPNTEAFF.

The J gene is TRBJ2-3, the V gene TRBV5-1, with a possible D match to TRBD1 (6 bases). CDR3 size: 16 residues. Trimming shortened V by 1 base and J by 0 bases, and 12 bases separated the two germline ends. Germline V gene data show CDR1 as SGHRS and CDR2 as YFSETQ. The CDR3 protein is CASSLQGPPSTDTQYF. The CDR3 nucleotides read TGCGCCAGCAGCTTGCAGGGGCCGCCTAGCACAGATACGCAGTATTTT.

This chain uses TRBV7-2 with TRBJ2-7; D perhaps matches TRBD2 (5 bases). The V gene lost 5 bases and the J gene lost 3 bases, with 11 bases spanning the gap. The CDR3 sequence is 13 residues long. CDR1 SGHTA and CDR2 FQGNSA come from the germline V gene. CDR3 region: CASSTTGFYEQYF. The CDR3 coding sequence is TGTGCCAGCAGCACAACGGGGTTCTACGAGCAGTACTTC.

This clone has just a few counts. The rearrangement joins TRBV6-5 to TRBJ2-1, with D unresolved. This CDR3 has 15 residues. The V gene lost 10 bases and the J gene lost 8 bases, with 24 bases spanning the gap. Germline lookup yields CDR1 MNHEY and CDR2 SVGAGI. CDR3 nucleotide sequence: TGTGCCACCAGGATCATGTTAGCCCGTATGGATGAGCAGTTCTTC. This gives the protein CATRIMLARMDEQFF.

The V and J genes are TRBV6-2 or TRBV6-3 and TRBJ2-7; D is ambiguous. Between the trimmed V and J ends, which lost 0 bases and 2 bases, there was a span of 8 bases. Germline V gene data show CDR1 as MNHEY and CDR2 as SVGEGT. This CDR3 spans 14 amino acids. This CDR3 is CASSYSGSPYEQYF. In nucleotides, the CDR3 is TGTGCCAGCAGTTACTCAGGATCCCCCTACGAGCAGTACTTC.

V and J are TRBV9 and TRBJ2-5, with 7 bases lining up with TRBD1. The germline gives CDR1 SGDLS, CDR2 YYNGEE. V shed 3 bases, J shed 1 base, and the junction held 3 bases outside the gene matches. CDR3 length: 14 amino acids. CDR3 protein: CASSAGQPQETQYF. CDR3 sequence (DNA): TGTGCCAGCAGCGCGGGACAGCCCCAAGAGACCCAGTACTTC. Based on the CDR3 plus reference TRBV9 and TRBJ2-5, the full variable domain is DSGVTQTPKHLITATGQRVTLRCSPRSGDLSVYWYQQSLDQGLQFLIQYYNGEERAKGNILERFSAQQFPDLHSELNLSSLELGDSALYFCASSAGQPQETQYFGPGTRLLVL.

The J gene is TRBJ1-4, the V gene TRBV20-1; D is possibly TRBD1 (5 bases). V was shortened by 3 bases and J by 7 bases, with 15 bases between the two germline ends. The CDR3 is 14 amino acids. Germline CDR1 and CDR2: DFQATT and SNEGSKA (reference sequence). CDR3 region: CSASIGQGGEKLFF. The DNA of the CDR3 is TGCAGTGCTAGTATTGGTCAGGGTGGTGAAAAACTGTTTTTT.

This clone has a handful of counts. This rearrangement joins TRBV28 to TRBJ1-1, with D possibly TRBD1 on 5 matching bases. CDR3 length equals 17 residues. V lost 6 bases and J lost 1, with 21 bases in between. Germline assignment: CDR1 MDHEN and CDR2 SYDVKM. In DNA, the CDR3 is TGTGCCAGCAGCCCAGTGTGGGGCGTTGAAGGGAACACTGAAGCTTTCTTT. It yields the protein CASSPVWGVEGNTEAFF.

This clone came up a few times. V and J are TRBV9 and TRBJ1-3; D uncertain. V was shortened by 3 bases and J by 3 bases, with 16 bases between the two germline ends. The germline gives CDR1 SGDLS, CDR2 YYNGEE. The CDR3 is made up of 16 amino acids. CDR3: CASSADLRGYGNTIYF. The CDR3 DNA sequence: TGTGCCAGCAGCGCCGACCTTCGGGGATATGGAAACACCATATATTTT.

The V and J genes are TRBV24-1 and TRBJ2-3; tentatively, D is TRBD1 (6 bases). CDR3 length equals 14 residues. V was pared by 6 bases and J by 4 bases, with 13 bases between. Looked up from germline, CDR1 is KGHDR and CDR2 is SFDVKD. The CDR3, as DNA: TGTGCCACCAGTCGCAACAGGGTAGCAGATACGCAGTATTTT. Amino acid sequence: CATSRNRVADTQYF.

Here the CDR3 reads CASSSFGVPQHF. The CDR3 region has the DNA TGTGCCAGCAGTTCCTTTGGGGTTCCCCAGCATTTT. This chain connects TRBV28 to TRBJ1-5; D uncertain. V was pared by 4 bases and J by 10 bases, with 11 bases between. Germline CDR1 and CDR2: MDHEN and SYDVKM. The CDR3 covers 12 residues.

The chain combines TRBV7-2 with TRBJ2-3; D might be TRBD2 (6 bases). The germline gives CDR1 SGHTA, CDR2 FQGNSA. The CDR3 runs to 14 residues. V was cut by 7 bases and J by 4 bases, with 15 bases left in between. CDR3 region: CASTLRGFADTQYF. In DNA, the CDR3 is TGTGCCAGCACCCTTCGGGGGTTCGCAGATACGCAGTATTTT.

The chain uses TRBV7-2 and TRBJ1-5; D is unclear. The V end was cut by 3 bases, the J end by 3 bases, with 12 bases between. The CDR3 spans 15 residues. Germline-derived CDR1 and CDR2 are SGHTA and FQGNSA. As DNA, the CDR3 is TGTGCCAGCAGCTTTTTAAGGGTACTCAATCAGCCCCAGCATTTT. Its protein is CASSFLRVLNQPQHF.

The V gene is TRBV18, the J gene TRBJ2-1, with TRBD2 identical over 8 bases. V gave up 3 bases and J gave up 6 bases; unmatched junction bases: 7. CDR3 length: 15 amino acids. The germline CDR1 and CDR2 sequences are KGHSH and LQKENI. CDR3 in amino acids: CASSPTGAGVNEQFF. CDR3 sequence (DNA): TGTGCCAGCTCACCTACAGGAGCGGGAGTCAATGAGCAGTTCTTC.

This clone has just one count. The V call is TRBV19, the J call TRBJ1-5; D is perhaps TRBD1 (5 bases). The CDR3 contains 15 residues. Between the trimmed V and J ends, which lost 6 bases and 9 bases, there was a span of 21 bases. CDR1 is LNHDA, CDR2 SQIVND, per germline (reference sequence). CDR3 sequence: CASSPDGGAPLPQHF. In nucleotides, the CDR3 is TGTGCCAGTAGCCCTGATGGGGGAGCCCCTCTGCCCCAGCATTTT.

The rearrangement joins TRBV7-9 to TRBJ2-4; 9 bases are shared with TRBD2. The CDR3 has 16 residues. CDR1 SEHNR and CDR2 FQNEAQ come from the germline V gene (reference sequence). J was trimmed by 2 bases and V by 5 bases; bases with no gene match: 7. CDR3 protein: CASSAIAGVTKNIQYF. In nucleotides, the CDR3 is TGTGCCAGCAGCGCAATAGCGGGGGTAACCAAAAACATTCAGTACTTC.

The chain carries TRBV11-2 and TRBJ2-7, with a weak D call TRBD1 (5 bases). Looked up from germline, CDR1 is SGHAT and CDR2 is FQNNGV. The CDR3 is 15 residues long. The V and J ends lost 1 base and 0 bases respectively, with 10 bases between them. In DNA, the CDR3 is TGTGCCAGCAGCTTAGTCCCCGACAGCTCCTACGAGCAGTACTTC. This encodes CASSLVPDSSYEQYF.

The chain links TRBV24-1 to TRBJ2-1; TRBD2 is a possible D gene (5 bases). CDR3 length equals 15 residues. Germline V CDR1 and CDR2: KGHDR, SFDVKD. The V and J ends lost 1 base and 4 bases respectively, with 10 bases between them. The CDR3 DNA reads TGTGCCACCAGTGATTTCGGGGAGCCGTACAATGAGCAGTTCTTC. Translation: CATSDFGEPYNEQFF.

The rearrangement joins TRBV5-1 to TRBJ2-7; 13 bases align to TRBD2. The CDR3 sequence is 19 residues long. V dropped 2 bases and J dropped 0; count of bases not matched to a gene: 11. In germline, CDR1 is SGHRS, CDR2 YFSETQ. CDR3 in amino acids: CASSLPGLAGDRSSYEQYF. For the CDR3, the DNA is TGCGCCAGCAGCTTACCCGGACTAGCGGGGGATCGTAGCTCCTACGAGCAGTACTTC.

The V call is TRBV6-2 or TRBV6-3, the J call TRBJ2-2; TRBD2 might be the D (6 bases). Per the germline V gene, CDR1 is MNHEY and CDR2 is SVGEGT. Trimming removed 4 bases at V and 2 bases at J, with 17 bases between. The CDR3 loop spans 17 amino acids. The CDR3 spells CASSLRGIAANTGELFF. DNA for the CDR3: TGTGCCAGCAGTTTAAGAGGGATAGCGGCAAACACCGGGGAGCTGTTTTTT.

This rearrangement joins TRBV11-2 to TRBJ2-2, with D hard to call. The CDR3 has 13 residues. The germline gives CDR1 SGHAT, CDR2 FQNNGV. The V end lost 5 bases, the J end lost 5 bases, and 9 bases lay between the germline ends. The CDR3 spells CASSPSGTGELFF. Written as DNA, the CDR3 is TGTGCCAGCAGCCCCAGTGGAACCGGGGAGCTGTTTTTT.

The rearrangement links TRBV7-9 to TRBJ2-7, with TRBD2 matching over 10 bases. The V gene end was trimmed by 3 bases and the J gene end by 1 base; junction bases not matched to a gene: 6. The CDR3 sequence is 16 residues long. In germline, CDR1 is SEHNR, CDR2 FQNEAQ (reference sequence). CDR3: CASSFLGLAASYEQYF. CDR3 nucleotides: TGTGCCAGCAGCTTCCTCGGACTAGCGGCTTCCTACGAGCAGTACTTC.

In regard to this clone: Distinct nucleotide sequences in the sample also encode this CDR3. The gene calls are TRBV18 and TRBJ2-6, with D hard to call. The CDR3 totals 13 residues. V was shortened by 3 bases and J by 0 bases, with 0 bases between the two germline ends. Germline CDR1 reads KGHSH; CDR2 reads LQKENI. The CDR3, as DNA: TGTGCCAGCTCACCCTCTGGGGCCAACGTCCTGACTTTC. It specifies CASSPSGANVLTF.

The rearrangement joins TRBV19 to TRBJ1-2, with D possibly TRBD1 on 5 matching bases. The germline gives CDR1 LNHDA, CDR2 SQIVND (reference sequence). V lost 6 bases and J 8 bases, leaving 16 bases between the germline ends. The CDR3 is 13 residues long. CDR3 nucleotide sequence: TGTGCCAGTAGCAAGACAAGACAGCACGGCTACACCTTC. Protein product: CASSKTRQHGYTF.

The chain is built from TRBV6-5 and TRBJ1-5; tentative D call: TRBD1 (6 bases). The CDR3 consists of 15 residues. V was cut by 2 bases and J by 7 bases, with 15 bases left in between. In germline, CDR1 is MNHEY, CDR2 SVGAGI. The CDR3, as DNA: TGTGCCAGCAGTTACCTGGGGGCTAGCGGACAGCCCCAGCATTTT. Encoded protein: CASSYLGASGQPQHF.